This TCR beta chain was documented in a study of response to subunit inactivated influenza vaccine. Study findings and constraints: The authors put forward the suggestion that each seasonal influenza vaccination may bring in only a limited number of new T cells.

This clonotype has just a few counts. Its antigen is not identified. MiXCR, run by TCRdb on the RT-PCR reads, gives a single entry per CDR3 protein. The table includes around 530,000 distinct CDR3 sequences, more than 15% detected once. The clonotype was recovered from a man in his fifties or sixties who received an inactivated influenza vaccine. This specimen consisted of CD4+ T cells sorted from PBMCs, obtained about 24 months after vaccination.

CDR3 nucleotide sequence: TGTGCCAGCAGCTTAGATCGAGCTAGCGGGGGCAGGGAGCAGTTCTTC. Residues: CASSLDRASGGREQFF. The rearrangement links TRBV11-2 to TRBJ2-1; 10 nucleotides agree with TRBD2. CDR3 length: 16 amino acids. Trimming at V came to 0 bases and at J to 10 bases, leaving 9 bases not matched to a gene. Germline V gene lookup returns CDR1 SGHAT and CDR2 FQNNGV.